This T cell receptor beta chain was found in a study of pediatric ulcerative colitis. Study in general: Several patients showed pancolitis and two showed left-sided colitis. Overall study findings and caveats: Two rectal CDR3 clonotypes occurred in all ulcerative colitis patients.

Colonoscopy and blood draw happened at the same time. Up to 500,000 reads were sequenced per sample. The protocol was immunoSEQ multiplex PCR, while the TCRdb copy is restricted to in-frame clones and leaves out a portion. This table has tens of thousands of clones, roughly 85% appearing once. Germline lookup yields CDR1 SQVTM and CDR2 ANQGSEA. Trimming stripped 1 base from V and 1 base from J, with 10 bases between. This CDR3 comprises 14 residues. Notes on this clone: Antigen: not known.

The sample taken for sequencing was blood. This chain links TRBV29-1 with TRBJ1-1; D remains unclear. The sequence was collected from a girl aged 10-17 years with moderate ulcerative colitis. The CDR3 sequence: CSVEGRFSNTEAFF. In DNA, the CDR3 is TGCAGCGTTGAAGGCCGGTTTTCGAACACTGAAGCTTTCTTT.